This TCR beta chain emerged from a study of blood T cell repertoires in COVID-19 (dated by TCRdb to 2020 to 2022). Turning to the overall study: Samples from collaborators originated in the United States, Italy and Spain and spanned both the acute and convalescent phases of COVID-19. Where HLA class I and class II types were available, the types were taken from metadata supplied by the sample provider, not from assay-based typing. The repertoires were made available in a free public database intended to serve as a resource for research on the immune response to SARS-CoV-2. The material from the prospective study consisted of cDNA or gDNA derived from T cells, B-cell-depleted T cells, or PBMCs. The sample metadata nearly always contained a de-identified subject ID, COVID-19 status, age in years and sex. Subjects who had been exposed to COVID-19, were actively infected with it, or had recovered from it provided the deeply sampled blood TCRbeta repertoires that made up the dataset. The samples were drawn from two sources: the first 160 participants of the ongoing ImmuneRACE study, and 1,200 or so subjects contributed by 6 global collaborators. The paper's findings and limits, for the study overall: How much clinical and demographic metadata was included differed by source and by participant, and the metadata was provided uncurated.

The immunoSEQ Assay, a bias-controlled multiplex PCR, was used to amplify TCRbeta CDR3 regions from genomic DNA. For the original study's pipeline: Within the assay, amplification of reference gene primers was used to estimate how many nucleated cells each sample contained. To quantify the absolute abundance of each unique TCRbeta CDR3 rearrangement, sequence reads were collapsed and filtered. For each sample, productive Simpson clonality was calculated by taking the square root of Simpson's diversity index across productive rearrangements. TCRdb limited this immuneACCESS table to in-frame rearrangements with V and J called. A share of clones is missing; checked studies link under half to unresolved V genes, and the rest is unexplained. The D gene and trimming were derived from the DNA, and the V and J assignments and clone size from that table. This sample comprises fewer than 75,000 clones, about nine tenths of them detected only once. 8% to 10% of the sample comes from the top ten.

This clone was detected once. It has no known antigen specificity. No clone much larger than this one lies a single base away; base qualities are absent. The collaborating institutions used their own protocols to collect whole blood in K2EDTA tubes. For TCRbeta analysis, collaborator samples were shipped as frozen whole blood, as isolated PBMCs, or as DNA extracted from either sample type. The trim is 7 bases for V and 6 bases for J, with a gap of 13 bases between the germline ends. Sequences MNHEY (CDR1) and SMNVEV (CDR2) are obtained from the germline V gene (reference sequence). There are 12 amino acids in the CDR3, from cysteine to phenylalanine inclusive. Only the CDR3 portion is preserved as DNA: 36 bases, with reading frame beginning at the first base.

The sample comprised peripheral blood. The receptor comes from a human donor in a cohort sampled during active COVID-19. This chain joins TRBV27 to TRBJ2-7; the D gene is perhaps TRBD2, on 5 matching bases. The DNA reads TGTGCCAGCATGACTACCGCGGGCGAGCAGTACTTC. This sequence encodes CASMTTAGEQYF.